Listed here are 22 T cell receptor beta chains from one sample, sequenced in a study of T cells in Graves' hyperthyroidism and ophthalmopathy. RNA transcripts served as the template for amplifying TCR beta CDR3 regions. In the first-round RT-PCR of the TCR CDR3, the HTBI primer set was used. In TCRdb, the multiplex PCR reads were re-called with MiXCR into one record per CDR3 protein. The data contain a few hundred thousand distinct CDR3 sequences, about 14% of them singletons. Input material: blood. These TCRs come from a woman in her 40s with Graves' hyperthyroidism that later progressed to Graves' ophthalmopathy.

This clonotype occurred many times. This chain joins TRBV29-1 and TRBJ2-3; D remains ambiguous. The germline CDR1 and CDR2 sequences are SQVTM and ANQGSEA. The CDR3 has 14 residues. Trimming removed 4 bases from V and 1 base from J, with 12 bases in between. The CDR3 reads CSVVGVGGTDTQYF. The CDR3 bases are TGCAGCGTTGTTGGGGTCGGAGGCACAGATACGCAGTATTTT.

The DNA for the CDR3 is TGTGCCAGCAGTTTAGGTTATGGGAGGTCTGGGGCCAACGTCCTGACTTTC. It encodes CASSLGYGRSGANVLTF. V usage is TRBV28 and J usage is TRBJ2-6; TRBD2 might be the D (6 bases). The ends were cut back, 2 bases at V and 1 base at J, with 12 bases in the middle. CDR1 is MDHEN and CDR2 is SYDVKM in the germline V gene. The CDR3 has 17 residues.

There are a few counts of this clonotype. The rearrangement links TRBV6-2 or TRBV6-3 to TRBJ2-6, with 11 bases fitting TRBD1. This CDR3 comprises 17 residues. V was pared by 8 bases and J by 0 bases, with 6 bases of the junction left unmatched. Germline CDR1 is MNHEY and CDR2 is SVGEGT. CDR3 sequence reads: CASSSGTGGSGANVLTF. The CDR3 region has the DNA TGTGCCAGCTCCTCCGGGACAGGGGGCTCTGGGGCCAACGTCCTGACTTTC.

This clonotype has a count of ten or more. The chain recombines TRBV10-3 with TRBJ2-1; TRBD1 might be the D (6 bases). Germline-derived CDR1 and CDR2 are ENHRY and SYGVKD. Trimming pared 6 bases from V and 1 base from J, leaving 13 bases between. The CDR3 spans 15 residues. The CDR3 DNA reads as TGTGCCATCAGACACAGGGATAATTCCTACAATGAGCAGTTCTTC. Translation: CAIRHRDNSYNEQFF.

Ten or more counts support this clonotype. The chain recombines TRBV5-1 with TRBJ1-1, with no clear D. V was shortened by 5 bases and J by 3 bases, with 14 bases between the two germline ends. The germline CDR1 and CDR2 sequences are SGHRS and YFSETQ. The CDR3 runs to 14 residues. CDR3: CASREGRADTEAFF. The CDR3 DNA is TGCGCCAGCAGGGAAGGGAGAGCGGACACTGAAGCTTTCTTT. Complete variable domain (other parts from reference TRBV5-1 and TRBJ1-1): KAGVTQTPRYLIKTRGQQVTLSCSPISGHRSVSWYQQTPGQGLQFLFEYFSETQRNKGNFPGRFSGRQFSNSRSEMNVSTLELGDSALYLCASREGRADTEAFFGQGTRLTVV.

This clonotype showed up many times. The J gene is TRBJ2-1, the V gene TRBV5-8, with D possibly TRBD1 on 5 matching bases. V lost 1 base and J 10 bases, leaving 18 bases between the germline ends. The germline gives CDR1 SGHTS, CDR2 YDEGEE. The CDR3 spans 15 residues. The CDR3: CASSLSEASYREQFF. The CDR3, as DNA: TGTGCCAGCAGCTTGTCCGAGGCGAGTTACAGGGAGCAGTTCTTC.

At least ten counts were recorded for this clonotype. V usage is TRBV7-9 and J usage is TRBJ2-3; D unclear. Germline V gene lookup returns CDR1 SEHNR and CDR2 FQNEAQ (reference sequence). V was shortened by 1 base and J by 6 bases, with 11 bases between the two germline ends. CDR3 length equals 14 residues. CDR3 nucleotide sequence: TGTGCCAGCAGCTTAGGGCAGCGATTGGATACGCAGTATTTT. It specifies CASSLGQRLDTQYF.

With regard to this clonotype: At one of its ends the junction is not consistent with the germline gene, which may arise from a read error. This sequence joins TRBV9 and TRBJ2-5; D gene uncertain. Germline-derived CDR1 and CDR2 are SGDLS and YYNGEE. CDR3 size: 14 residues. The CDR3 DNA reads TGTGCCAGCAGCGTAGACAATCGGCAAGAGATCCAGTACTTC. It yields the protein CASSVDNRQEIQYF.

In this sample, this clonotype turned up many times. In nucleotides, the CDR3 is TGCAGTGCTGGAGGGAACGGACGAGACGAAAAACTGTTTTTT. The encoded protein is CSAGGNGRDEKLFF. V and J are TRBV20-1 and TRBJ1-4; D is undetermined. The CDR3 is 14 residues long. Trimming shortened V by 5 bases and J by 8 bases, and 18 bases separated the two germline ends. The germline CDR1 and CDR2 sequences are DFQATT and SNEGSKA (reference sequence).

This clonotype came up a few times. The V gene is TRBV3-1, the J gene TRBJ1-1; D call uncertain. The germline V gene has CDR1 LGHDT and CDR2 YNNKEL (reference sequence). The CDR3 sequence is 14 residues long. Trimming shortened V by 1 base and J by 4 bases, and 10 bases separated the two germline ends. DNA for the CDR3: TGTGCCAGCAGCCAAGTAGTCGGCTTCACTGAAGCTTTCTTT. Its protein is CASSQVVGFTEAFF. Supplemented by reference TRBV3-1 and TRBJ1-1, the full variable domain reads DTAVSQTPKYLVTQMGNDKSIKCEQNLGHDTMYWYKQDSKKFLKIMFSYNNKELIINETVPNRFSPKSPDKAHLNLHINSLELGDSAVYFCASSQVVGFTEAFFGQGTRLTVV.

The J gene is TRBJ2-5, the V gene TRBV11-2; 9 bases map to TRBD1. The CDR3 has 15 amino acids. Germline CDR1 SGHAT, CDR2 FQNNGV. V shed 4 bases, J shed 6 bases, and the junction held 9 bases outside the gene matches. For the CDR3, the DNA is TGTGCCAGCAGCTCCGGGACAGGGCCAGCAAAGACCCAGTACTTC. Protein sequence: CASSSGTGPAKTQYF.

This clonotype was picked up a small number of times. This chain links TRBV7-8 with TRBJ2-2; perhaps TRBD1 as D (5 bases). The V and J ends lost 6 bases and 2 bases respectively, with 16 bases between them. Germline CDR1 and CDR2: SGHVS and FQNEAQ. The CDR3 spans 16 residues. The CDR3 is CASRADSLRNTGELFF. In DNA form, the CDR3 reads TGTGCCAGCAGAGCAGACAGCCTAAGAAACACCGGGGAGCTGTTTTTT.

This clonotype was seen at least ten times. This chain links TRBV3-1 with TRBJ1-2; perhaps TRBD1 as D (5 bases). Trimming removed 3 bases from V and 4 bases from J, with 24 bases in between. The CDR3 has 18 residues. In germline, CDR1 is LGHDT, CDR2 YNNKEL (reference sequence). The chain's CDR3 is CASSHPLNRDGGFYGYTF. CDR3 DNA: TGTGCCAGCAGCCACCCCTTAAACCGGGACGGCGGTTTCTATGGCTACACCTTC.

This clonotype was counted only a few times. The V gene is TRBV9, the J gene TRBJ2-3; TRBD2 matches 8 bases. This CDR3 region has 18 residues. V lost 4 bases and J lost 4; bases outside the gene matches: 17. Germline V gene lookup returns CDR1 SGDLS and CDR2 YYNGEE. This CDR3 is CASSSPALRGGLADTQYF. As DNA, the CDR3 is TGTGCCAGCAGCTCCCCCGCCCTTCGGGGGGGCCTTGCAGATACGCAGTATTTT.

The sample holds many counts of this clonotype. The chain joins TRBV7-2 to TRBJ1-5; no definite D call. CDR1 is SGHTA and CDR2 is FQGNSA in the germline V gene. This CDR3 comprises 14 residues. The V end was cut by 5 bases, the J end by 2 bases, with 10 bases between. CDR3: CASSPDFGNQPQHF. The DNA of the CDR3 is TGTGCCAGCAGCCCGGATTTCGGCAATCAGCCCCAGCATTTT.

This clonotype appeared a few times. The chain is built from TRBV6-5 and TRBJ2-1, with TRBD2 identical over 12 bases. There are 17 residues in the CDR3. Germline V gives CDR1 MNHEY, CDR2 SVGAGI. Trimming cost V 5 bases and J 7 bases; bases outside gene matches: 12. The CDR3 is CASSNRLTSGRRNEQFF. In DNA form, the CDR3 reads TGTGCCAGCAGTAACAGGCTGACTAGCGGGAGACGAAATGAGCAGTTCTTC.

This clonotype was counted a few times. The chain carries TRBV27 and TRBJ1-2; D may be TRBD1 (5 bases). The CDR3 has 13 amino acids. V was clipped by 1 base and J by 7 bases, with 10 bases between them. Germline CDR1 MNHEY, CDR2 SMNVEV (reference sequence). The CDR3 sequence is CASSLFAGFGYTF. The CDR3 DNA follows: TGTGCCAGCAGTTTATTCGCAGGGTTTGGCTACACCTTC.

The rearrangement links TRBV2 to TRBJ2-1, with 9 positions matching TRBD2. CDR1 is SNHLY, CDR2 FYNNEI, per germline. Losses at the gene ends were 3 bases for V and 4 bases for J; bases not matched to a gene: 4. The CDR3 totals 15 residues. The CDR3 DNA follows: TGTGCCAGCAGTGAGGGGCGGGAGGGGTACAATGAGCAGTTCTTC. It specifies CASSEGREGYNEQFF.

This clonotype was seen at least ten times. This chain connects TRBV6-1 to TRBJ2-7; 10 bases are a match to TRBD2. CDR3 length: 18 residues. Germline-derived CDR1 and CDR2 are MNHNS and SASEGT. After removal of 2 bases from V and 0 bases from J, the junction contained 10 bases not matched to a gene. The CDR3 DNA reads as TGTGCCAGCAGTGAATGGTCAGCCGGGACTAGCGACTCCTACGAGCAGTACTTC. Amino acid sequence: CASSEWSAGTSDSYEQYF.

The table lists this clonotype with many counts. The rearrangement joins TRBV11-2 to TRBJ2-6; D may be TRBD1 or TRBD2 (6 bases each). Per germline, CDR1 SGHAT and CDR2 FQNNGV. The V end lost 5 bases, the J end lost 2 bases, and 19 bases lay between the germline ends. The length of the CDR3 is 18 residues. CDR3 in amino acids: CASSPVVGGYAGANVLTF. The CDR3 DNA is TGTGCCAGCAGCCCCGTGGTGGGGGGCTATGCTGGGGCCAACGTCCTGACTTTC.

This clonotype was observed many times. The CDR3 DNA reads TGCAGCGTTGTCGAGGTGGGATCCTACAATGAGCAGTTCTTC. Translating it yields CSVVEVGSYNEQFF. The chain is built from TRBV29-1 and TRBJ2-1; D unresolved. The length of the CDR3 is 14 residues. The ends were cut back, 4 bases at V and 1 base at J, with 11 bases in the middle. Germline loops: CDR1 SQVTM, CDR2 ANQGSEA.

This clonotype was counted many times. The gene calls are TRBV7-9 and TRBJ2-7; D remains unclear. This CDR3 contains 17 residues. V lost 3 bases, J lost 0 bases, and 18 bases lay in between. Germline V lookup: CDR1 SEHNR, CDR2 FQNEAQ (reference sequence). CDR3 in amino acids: CASSFGRDTLSSYEQYF. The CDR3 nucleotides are TGTGCCAGCAGCTTCGGAAGGGATACCCTGAGCTCCTACGAGCAGTACTTC. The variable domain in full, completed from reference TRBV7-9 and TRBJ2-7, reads DTGVSQNPRHKITKRGQNVTFRCDPISEHNRLYWYRQTLGQGPEFLTYFQNEAQLEKSRLLSDRFSAERPKGSFSTLEIQRTEQGDSAMYLCASSFGRDTLSSYEQYFGPGTRLTVT.